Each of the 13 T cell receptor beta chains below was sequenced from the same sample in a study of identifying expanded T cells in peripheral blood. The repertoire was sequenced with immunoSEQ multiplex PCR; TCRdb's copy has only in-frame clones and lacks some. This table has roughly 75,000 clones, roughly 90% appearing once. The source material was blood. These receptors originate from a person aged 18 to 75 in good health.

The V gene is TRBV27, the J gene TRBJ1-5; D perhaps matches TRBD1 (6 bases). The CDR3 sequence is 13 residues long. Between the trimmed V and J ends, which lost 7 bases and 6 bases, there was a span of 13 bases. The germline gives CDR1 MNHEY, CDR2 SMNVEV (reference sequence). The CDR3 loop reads CASKGGQGQPQHF. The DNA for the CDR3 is TGTGCCAGCAAGGGGGGGCAAGGTCAGCCCCAGCATTTT.

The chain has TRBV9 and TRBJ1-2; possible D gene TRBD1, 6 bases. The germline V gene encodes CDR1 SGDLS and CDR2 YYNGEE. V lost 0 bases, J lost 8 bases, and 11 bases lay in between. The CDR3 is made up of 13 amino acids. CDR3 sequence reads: CASSVGQAGGYTF. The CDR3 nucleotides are TGTGCCAGCAGCGTAGGACAGGCGGGGGGCTACACCTTC.

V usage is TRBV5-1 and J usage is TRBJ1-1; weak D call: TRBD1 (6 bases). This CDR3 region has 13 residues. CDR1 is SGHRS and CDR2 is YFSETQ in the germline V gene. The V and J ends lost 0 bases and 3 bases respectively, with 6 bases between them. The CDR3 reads CASSLDRDTEAFF. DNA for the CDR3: TGCGCCAGCAGCTTGGACAGGGACACTGAAGCTTTCTTT.

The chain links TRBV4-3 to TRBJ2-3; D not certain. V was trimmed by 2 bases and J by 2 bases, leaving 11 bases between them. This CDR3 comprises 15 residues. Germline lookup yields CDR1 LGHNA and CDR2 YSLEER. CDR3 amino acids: CASSQTLEATDTQYF. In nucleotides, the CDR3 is TGCGCCAGCAGCCAAACTCTAGAGGCCACAGATACGCAGTATTTT.

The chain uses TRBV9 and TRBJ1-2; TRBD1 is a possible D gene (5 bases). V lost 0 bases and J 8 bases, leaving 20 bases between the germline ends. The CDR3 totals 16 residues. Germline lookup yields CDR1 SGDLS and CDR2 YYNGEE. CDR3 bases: TGTGCCAGCAGCGTAGGGGTCGGGGGACCCGCGGAAGGCTACACCTTC. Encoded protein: CASSVGVGGPAEGYTF. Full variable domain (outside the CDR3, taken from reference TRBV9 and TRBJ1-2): DSGVTQTPKHLITATGQRVTLRCSPRSGDLSVYWYQQSLDQGLQFLIQYYNGEERAKGNILERFSAQQFPDLHSELNLSSLELGDSALYFCASSVGVGGPAEGYTFGSGTRLTVV.

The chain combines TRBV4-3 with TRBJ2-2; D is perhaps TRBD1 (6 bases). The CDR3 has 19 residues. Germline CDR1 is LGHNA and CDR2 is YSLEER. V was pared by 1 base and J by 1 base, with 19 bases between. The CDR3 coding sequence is TGCGCCAGCAGCCAAGCGACCTTCAGGGGAAGGGGGAACACCGGGGAGCTGTTTTTT. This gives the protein CASSQATFRGRGNTGELFF.

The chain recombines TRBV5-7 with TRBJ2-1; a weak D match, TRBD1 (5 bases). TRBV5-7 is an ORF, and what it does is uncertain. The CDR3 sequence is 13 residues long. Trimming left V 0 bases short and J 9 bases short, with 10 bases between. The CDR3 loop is CASSLGLGAEQFF. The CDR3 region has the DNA TGTGCCAGCAGCTTGGGGTTAGGGGCTGAGCAGTTCTTC.

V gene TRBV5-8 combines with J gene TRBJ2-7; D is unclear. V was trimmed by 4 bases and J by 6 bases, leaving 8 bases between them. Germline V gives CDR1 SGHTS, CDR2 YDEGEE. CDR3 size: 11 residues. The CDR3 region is CASSRLFEQYF. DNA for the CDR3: TGTGCCAGCAGCCGGTTATTCGAGCAGTACTTC. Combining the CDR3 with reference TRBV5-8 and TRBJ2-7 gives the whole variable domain EAGVTQSPTHLIKTRGQQATLRCSPISGHTSVYWYQQALGLGLQFLLWYDEGEERNRGNFPPRFSGRQFPNYSSELNVNALELEDSALYLCASSRLFEQYFGPGTRLTVT.

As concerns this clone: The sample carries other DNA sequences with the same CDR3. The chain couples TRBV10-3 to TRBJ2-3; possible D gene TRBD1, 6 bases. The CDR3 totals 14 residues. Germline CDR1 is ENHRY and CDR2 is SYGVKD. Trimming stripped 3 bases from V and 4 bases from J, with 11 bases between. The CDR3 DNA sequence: TGTGCCATCAGTGACTCACAGGGTGCAGATACGCAGTATTTT. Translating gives CAISDSQGADTQYF.

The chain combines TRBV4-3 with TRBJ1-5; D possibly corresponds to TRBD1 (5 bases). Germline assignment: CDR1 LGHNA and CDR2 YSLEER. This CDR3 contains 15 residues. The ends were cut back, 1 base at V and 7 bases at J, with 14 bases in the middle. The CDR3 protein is CASSQVPGGGQPQHF. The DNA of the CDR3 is TGCGCCAGCAGCCAAGTGCCGGGGGGGGGACAGCCCCAGCATTTT.

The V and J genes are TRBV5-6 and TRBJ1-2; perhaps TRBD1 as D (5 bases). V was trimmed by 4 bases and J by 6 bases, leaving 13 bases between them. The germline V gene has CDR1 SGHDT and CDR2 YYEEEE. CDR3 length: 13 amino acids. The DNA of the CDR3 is TGTGCCAGCAGCAAGGACACGGTGAATGGCTACACCTTC. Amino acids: CASSKDTVNGYTF.

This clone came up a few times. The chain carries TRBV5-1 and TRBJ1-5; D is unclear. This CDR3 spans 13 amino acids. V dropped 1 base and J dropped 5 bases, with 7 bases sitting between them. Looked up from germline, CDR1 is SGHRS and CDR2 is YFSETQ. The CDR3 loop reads CASSLNTDQPQHF. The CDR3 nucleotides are TGCGCCAGCAGCTTGAACACCGATCAGCCCCAGCATTTT.

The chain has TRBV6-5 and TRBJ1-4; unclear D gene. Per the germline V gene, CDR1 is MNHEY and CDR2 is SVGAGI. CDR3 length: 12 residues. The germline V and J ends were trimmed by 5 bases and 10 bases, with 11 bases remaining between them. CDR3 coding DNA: TGTGCCAGCAGTCCGGGTTGGGCAAAACTGTTTTTT. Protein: CASSPGWAKLFF.